This TCR beta chain was found in a study of blood T cell repertoires in COVID-19 (dated by TCRdb to about 2020). About the study as a whole: Samples covering the acute and convalescent phases of COVID-19 were provided by collaborators in the United States, Italy and Spain. The samples were drawn from the first 160 participants of the ongoing ImmuneRACE study and from 1,254 subjects provided by 6 global collaborators. Nearly every sample came with metadata listing a de-identified subject ID, COVID-19 status, age in years and sex. The material from the prospective study consisted of cDNA or gDNA derived from T cells, B-cell-depleted T cells, or PBMCs. The repertoires were released in a freely available public database meant as a resource for research on the immune response to SARS-CoV-2. Subjects who had been exposed to COVID-19, were actively infected with it, or had recovered from it provided the deeply sampled blood TCRbeta repertoires that made up the dataset. HLA class I and class II types, where available, came from metadata supplied by the sample provider rather than from assay-based typing. The paper's findings and limits, for the study overall: How much clinical and demographic metadata was included differed by source and by participant, and the metadata was provided uncurated.

This clone has only one observation. It has no known antigen specificity. The sample holds no much larger clone one base away, and base qualities are not on file. The germline V gene (reference sequence) specifies LGHDT as CDR1 and YNNKEL as CDR2. The CDR3, cysteine through phenylalanine, is 12 amino acids long. CDR3 DNA is the only sequence kept; it has 36 bases, read in frame from the first base. V gives up 8 bases and J gives up 5 bases, and the segment between their germline ends measures 10 bases. TCRbeta CDR3 regions were amplified from genomic DNA using the immunoSEQ Assay, a bias-controlled multiplex PCR. As for the original processing: The number of nucleated cells in each sample was estimated by amplification of reference gene primers within the assay. To quantify the absolute abundance of each unique TCRbeta CDR3 rearrangement, sequence reads were collapsed and filtered. For each sample, productive Simpson clonality was calculated as the square root of Simpson's diversity index over productive rearrangements. Sourced from immuneACCESS, this table was stored by TCRdb with only in-frame sequences that have V and J called. A share of the clones is absent; for the studies checked, an unresolved V gene accounts for under half, and the remainder has no known explanation. V and J calls and clone size come straight from that table; D and trimming were deduced from the DNA. This sample has 140,000 or so clones in its table, and 65% to 85% of those were observed once. The ten largest clones add up to 5% of the sample.

The collaborating institutions used their own protocols to collect whole blood in K2EDTA tubes. Collaborator samples were shipped for TCRbeta analysis as frozen whole blood, isolated PBMCs, or DNA extracted from either sample type. The chain was built from TRBV3-1 (or the pseudogene TRBV3-2) and TRBJ1-5, with an unclear D gene assignment. The sequenced material came from peripheral blood. The receptor was derived from a woman aged 45-60 years with acute or convalescent COVID-19. The DNA reads as follows: TGTGCCAGCGGAGGGTGGGATCAGCCCCAGCATTTT. Translated, it reads CASGGWDQPQHF.